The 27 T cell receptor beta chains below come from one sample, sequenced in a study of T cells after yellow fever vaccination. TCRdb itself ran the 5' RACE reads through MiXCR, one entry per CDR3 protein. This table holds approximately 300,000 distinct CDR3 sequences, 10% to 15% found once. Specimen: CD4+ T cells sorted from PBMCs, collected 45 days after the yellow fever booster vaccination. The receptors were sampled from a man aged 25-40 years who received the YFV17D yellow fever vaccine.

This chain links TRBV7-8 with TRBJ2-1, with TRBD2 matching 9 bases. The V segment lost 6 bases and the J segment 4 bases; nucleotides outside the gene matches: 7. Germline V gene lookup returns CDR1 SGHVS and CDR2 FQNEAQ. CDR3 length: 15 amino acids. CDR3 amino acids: CASRPNSGRYNEQFF. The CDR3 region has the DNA TGTGCCAGCAGACCAAATAGCGGGAGATACAATGAGCAGTTCTTC.

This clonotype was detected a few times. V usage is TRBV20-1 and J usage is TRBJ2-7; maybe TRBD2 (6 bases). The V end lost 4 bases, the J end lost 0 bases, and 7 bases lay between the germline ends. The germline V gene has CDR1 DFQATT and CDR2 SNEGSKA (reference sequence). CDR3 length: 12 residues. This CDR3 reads CSAILASYEQYF. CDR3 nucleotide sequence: TGCAGTGCTATACTAGCCTCCTACGAGCAGTACTTC.

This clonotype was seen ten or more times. CDR3 in DNA: TGTGCCACCAGCAGAGATCAGAGAGCGAAGATAACCCAGTACTTC. It codes for CATSRDQRAKITQYF. The V call is TRBV15, the J call TRBJ2-5; no reliable D call. The germline V gene has CDR1 LNHNV and CDR2 YYDKDF (reference sequence). This CDR3 region has 15 residues. V was pared by 0 bases and J by 8 bases, with 16 bases between.

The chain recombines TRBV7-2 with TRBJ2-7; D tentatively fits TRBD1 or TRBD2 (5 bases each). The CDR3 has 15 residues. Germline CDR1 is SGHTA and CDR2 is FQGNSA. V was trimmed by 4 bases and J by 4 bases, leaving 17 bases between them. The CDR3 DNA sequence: TGTGCCAGCAGCTCCCCGGGACCGCCGATTTACGAGCAGTACTTC. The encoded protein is CASSSPGPPIYEQYF.

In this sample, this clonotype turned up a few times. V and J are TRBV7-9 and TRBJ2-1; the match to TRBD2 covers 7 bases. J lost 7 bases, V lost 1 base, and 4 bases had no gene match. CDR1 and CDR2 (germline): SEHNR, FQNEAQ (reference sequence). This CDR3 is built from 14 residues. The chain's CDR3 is CASSLVRGRNEQFF. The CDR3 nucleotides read TGTGCCAGCAGCTTAGTTCGCGGGAGAAATGAGCAGTTCTTC.

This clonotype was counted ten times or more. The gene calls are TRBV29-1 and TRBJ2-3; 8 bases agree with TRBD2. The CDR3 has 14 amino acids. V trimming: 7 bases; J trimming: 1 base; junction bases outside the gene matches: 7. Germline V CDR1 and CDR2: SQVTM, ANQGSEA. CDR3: CSARTSLRTDTQYF. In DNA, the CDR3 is TGCAGCGCCAGGACTAGCCTCCGCACAGATACGCAGTATTTT.

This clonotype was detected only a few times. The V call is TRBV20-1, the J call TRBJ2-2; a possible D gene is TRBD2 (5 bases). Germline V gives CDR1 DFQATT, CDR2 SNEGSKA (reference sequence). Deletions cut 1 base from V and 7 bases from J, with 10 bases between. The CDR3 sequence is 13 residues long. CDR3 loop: CSARGERSGELFF. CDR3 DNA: TGCAGTGCTAGAGGGGAGAGGAGCGGGGAGCTGTTTTTT.

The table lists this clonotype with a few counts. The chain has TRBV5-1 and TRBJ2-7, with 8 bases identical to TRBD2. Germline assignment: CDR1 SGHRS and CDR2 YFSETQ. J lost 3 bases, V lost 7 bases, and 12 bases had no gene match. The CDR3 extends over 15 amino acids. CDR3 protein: CASSKETSGSYEQYF. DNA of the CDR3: TGCGCCAGCTCGAAGGAAACTAGCGGCAGCTACGAGCAGTACTTC.

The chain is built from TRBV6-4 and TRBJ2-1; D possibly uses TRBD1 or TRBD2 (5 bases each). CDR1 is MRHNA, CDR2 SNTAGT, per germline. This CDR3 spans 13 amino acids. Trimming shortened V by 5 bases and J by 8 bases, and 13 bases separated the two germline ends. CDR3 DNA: TGTGCCAGCAGTAAGTGGGGGACCGATGAGCAGTTCTTC. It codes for CASSKWGTDEQFF.

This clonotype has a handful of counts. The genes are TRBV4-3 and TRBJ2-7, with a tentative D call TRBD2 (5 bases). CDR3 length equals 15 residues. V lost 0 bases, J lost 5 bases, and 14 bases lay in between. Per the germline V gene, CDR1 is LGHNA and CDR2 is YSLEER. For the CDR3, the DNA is TGCGCCAGCAGCCAAGATGCGGGCGTCGGCGACGAGCAGTACTTC. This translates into CASSQDAGVGDEQYF.

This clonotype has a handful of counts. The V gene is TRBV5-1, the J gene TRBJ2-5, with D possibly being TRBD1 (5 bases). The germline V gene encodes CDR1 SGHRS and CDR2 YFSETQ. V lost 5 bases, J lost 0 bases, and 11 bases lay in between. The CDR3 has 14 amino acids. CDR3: CASSQGGHQETQYF. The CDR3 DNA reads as TGCGCCAGCAGTCAGGGTGGACACCAAGAGACCCAGTACTTC.

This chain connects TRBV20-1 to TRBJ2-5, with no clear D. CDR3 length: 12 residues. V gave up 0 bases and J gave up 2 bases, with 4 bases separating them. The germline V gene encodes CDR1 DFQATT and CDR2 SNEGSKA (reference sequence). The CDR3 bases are TGCAGTGCTAGAGAACCACAAGAGACCCAGTACTTC. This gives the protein CSAREPQETQYF.

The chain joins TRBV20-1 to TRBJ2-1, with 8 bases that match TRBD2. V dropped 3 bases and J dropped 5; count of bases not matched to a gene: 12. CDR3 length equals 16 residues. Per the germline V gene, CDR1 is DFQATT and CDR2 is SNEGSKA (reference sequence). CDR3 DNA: TGCAGTGCTAGGCAGCTCAGGGGACTAGGGGACAATGAGCAGTTCTTC. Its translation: CSARQLRGLGDNEQFF.

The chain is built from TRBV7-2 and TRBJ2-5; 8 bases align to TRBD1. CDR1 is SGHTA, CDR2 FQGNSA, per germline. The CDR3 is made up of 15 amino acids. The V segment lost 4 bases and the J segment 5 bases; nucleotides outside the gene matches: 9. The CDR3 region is CASSSQGVVRETQYF. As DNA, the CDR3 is TGTGCCAGCAGCTCACAGGGGGTAGTAAGGGAGACCCAGTACTTC.

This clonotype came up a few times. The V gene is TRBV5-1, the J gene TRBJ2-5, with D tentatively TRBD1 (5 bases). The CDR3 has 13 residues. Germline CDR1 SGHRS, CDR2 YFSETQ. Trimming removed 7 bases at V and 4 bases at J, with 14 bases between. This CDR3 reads CASRPGSAETQYF. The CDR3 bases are TGCGCCAGCCGTCCAGGGTCGGCAGAGACCCAGTACTTC.

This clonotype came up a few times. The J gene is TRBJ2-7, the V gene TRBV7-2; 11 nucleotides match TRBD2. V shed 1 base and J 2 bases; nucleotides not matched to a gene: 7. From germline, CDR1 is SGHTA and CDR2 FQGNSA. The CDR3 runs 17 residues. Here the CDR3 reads CASSLGVGSGGAYEQYF. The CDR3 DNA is TGTGCCAGCAGCTTAGGGGTTGGTAGCGGGGGGGCCTACGAGCAGTACTTC. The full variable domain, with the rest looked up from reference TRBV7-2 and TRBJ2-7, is GAGVSQSPSNKVTEKGKDVELRCDPISGHTALYWYRQSLGQGLEFLIYFQGNSAPDKSGLPSDRFSAERTGGSVSTLTIQRTQQEDSAVYLCASSLGVGSGGAYEQYFGPGTRLTVT.

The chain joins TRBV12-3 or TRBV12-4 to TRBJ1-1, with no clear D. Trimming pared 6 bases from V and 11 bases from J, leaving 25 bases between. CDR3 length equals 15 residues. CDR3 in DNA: TGTGCCAGCAGACCGCGCCGGGATCTCGGACCGGCGGCTTTCTTT. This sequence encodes CASRPRRDLGPAAFF.

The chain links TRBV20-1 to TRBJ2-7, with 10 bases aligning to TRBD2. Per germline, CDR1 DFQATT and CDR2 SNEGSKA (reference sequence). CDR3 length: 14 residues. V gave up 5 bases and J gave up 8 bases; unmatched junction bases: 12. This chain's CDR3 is CSALGSLAGEKQYF. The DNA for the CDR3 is TGCAGTGCTCTAGGGTCCCTAGCGGGGGAGAAGCAGTACTTC.

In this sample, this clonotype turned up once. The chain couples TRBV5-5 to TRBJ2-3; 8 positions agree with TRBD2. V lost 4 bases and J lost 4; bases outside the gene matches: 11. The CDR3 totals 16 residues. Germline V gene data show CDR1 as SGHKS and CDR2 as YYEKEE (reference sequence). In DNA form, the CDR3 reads TGTGCCAGCAGCCCCGCGGGAGCGGGAGCTTCAGATACGCAGTATTTT. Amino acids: CASSPAGAGASDTQYF.

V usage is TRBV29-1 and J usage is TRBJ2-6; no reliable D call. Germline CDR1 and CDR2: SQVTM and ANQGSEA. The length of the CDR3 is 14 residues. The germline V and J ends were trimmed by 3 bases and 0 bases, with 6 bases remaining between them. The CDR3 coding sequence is TGCAGCGTTGATGGTCCCTCTGGGGCCAACGTCCTGACTTTC. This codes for CSVDGPSGANVLTF.

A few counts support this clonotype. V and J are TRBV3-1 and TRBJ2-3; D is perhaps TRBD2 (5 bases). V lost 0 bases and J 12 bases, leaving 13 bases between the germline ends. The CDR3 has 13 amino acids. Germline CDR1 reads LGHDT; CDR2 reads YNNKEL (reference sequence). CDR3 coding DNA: TGTGCCAGCAGCCAAGATGCGGGCAGGTTTCAGTATTTT. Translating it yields CASSQDAGRFQYF.

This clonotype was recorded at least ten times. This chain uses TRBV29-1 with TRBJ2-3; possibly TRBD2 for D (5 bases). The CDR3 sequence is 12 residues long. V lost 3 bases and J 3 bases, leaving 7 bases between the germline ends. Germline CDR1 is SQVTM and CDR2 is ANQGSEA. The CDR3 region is CSVDPGTDTQYF. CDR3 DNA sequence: TGCAGCGTTGACCCGGGAACAGATACGCAGTATTTT.

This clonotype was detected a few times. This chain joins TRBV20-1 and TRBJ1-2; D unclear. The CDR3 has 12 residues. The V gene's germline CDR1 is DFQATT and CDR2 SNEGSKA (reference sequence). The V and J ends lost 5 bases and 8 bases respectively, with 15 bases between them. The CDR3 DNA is TGCAGTGCTCGTGAGTCCTCAGCCGGCTACACCTTC. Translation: CSARESSAGYTF.

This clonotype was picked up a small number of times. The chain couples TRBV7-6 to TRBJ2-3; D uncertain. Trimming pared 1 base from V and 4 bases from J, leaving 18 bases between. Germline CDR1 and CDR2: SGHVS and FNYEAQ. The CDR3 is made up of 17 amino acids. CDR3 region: CASSLVTDGRGADTQYF. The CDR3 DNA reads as TGTGCCAGCAGCTTAGTAACCGACGGACGTGGGGCAGATACGCAGTATTTT.

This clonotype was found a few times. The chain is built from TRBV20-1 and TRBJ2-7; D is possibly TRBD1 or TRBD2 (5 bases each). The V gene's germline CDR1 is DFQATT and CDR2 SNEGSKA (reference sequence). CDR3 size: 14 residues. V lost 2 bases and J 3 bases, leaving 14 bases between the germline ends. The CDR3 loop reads CSARRDAAIYEQYF. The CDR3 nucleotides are TGCAGTGCTAGACGGGACGCAGCCATCTACGAGCAGTACTTC.

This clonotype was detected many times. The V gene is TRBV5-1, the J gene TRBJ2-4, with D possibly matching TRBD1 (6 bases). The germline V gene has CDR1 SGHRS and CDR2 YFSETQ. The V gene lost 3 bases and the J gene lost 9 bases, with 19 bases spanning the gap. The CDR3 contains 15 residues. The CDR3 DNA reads TGCGCCAGCAGCTGGACGGACAGATCGAGGGGCATTCAGTACTTC. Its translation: CASSWTDRSRGIQYF.

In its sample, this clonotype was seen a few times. CDR3 nucleotide sequence: TGTGCCAGCAGCTCAAGGGGTCCCACTGAAGCTTTCTTT. Translation gives CASSSRGPTEAFF. V gene TRBV7-9 combines with J gene TRBJ1-1; D is possibly TRBD1 (5 bases). V was shortened by 4 bases and J by 4 bases, with 10 bases between the two germline ends. Germline V gene sequence: CDR1 SEHNR, CDR2 FQNEAQ (reference sequence). This CDR3 has 13 amino acids.